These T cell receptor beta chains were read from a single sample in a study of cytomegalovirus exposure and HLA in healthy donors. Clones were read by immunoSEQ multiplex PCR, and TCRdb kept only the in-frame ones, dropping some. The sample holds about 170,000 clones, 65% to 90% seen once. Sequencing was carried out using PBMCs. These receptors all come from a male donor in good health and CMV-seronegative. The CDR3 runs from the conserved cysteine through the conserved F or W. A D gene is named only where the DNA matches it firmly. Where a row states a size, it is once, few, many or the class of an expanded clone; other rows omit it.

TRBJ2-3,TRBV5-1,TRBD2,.,TGCGCCAGCAGCTTGGGACTAGCGGGAATCACAGATACGCAGTATTTT,CASSLGLAGITDTQYF
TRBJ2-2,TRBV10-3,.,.,TGTGCCATCAGTGGAGGGATGACAACCAACACCGGGGAGCTGTTTTTT,CAISGGMTTNTGELFF
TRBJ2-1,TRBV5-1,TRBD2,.,TGCGCCAGCAGTCTAGCGGGGGCCTCCTACAATGAGCAGTTCTTC,CASSLAGASYNEQFF
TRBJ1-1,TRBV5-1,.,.,TGCGCCAGCAGCTTGGCCGTGGGGAGCACTGAAGCTTTCTTT,CASSLAVGSTEAFF
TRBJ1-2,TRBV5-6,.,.,TGTGCCAGCAGACTCCCCACGGCTAACTATGGCTACACCTTC,CASRLPTANYGYTF
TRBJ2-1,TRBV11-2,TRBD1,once,TGTGCCAGCAGGACCACAGGGGGCGTTTGGTCCTACAATGAGCAGTTCTTC,CASRTTGGVWSYNEQFF
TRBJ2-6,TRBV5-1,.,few,TGCGCCAGCAGCCTAACGAACTCTGGGGCCAACGTCCTGACTTTC,CASSLTNSGANVLTF
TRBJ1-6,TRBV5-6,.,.,TGTGCCAGCAGCTTGACCCCCCAGAATAATTCACCCCTCCACTTT,CASSLTPQNNSPLHF
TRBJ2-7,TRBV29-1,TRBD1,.,TGCAGCGTCCGGGACAGCTTCTACGAGCAGTACTTC,CSVRDSFYEQYF
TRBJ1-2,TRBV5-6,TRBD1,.,TGTGCCAGCAGCTTGAGCGTCCAGGGGGTTGATGGCTACACCTTC,CASSLSVQGVDGYTF
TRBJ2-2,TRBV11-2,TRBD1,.,TGTGCCAGCAGCTTCGGGCAGGGGGCGACCGGGGAGCTGTTTTTT,CASSFGQGATGELFF
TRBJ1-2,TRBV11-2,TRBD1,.,TGTGCCAGCTCCAGAACCGGGACAGGGCTTGGTGGCTACACCTTC,CASSRTGTGLGGYTF
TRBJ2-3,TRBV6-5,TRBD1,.,TGTGCCAGCAGTTACGACAGGGTAACAGATACGCAGTATTTT,CASSYDRVTDTQYF
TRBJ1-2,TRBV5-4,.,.,TGTGCCAGCAGCTTTCCCCTGGGGGAGGACTATGGCTACACCTTC,CASSFPLGEDYGYTF
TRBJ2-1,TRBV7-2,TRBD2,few,TGTGCCAGCAGCATCCCGGGGGGGCTGAATGAGCAGTTCTTC,CASSIPGGLNEQFF
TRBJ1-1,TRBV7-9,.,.,TGTGCCAGCAGCTTGGACACGCGGAACACTGAAGCTTTCTTT,CASSLDTRNTEAFF
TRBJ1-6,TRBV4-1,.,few,TGCGCCAGCAGCCGGCCAGGTGCGCCCCTCCACTTT,CASSRPGAPLHF
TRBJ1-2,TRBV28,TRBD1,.,TGTGCCAGCAGTTTTGGGGACAGCACTAACTATGGCTACACCTTC,CASSFGDSTNYGYTF
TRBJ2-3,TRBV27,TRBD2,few,TGTGCCAGCAGTTTGTTTGTGAGCGGGGGAGTCACAGATACGCAGTATTTT,CASSLFVSGGVTDTQYF
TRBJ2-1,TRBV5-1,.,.,TGCACCAGCAGCTTGACCGCAGGGAACTACAATGAGCAGTTCTTC,CTSSLTAGNYNEQFF
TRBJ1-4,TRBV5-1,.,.,TGCGCCAGCAGCTTGGTGGGAGATAATGAAAAACTGTTTTTT,CASSLVGDNEKLFF
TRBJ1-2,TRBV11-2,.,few,TGTGCCAGCAGCTTAGAGAGGGCCACCCATGGCTACACCTTC,CASSLERATHGYTF
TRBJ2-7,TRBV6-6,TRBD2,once,TGTGCCAGCAGGGGGTATGGGGGGGAAGGCGTCTACGAGCAGTACTTC,CASRGYGGEGVYEQYF
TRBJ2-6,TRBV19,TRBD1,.,TGTGCCAGTAGTCCTGTAGGACAGGGATTCTCTGGGGCCAACGTCCTGACTTTC,CASSPVGQGFSGANVLTF
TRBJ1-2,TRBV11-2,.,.,TGTGCCAGCAGCTTAGATCCGTGGAGTGCTAATAACTATGGCTACACCTTC,CASSLDPWSANNYGYTF
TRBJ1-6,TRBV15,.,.,TGTGCCACCAGCAGAGATTTGGAGAGCTCCTATAATTCACCCCTCCACTTT,CATSRDLESSYNSPLHF
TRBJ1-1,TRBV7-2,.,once,TGTGCCAGCAGCTCGGGATGGGGGAACACTGAAGCTTTCTTT,CASSSGWGNTEAFF
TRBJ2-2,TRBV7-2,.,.,TGTGCCAGCAGCTTAAATGGCGGGGGCATAACCGGGGAGCTGTTTTTT,CASSLNGGGITGELFF
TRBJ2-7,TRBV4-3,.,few,TGCGCCAGCAGCCAAGACGGGTTCTACGAGCAGTACTTC,CASSQDGFYEQYF
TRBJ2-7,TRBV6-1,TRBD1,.,TGTGCCAGCACTGGGAGGGACAGGGTCTACGAGCAGTACTTC,CASTGRDRVYEQYF
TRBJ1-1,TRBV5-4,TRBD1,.,TGTGCCAGCAGCTTGGAGAGGACAGGAATTAAAGAAGCTTTCTTT,CASSLERTGIKEAFF
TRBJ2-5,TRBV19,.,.,TGTGCCAGTAGGAGCTTGTTACAAGAGACCCAGTACTTC,CASRSLLQETQYF
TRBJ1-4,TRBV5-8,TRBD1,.,TGTGCCAGCAGCATGGGACAGGAATATGAAAAACTGTTTTTT,CASSMGQEYEKLFF
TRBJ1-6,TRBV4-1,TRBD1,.,TGCGCCAGCAGCCTGGGACAGATTAATTCACCCCTCCACTTT,CASSLGQINSPLHF
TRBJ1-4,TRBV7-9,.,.,TGTGCCAGCAGCCTACCGTCGGGCGGGAATGAAAAACTGTTTTTT,CASSLPSGGNEKLFF
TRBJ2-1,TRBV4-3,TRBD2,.,TGCGCCAGCAGCCAAGACGGGACTAGCGACAATGGGCAGTTCTTC,CASSQDGTSDNGQFF
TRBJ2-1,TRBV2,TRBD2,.,TGTGCCAGCAGTTCTCTAGCGGGGCGAAACAATGAGCAGTTCTTC,CASSSLAGRNNEQFF
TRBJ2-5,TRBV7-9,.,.,TGTGCCAGCAGCTTAGTGACTATGGTGGAGACCCAGTACTTC,CASSLVTMVETQYF
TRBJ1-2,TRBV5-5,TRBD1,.,TGTGCCAGCAGACAAGGACAGGGGCAGTTTCACTATGGCTACACCTTC,CASRQGQGQFHYGYTF
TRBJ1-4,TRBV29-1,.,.,TGCAGCGTTGTTGGACTTGCAACTAATGAAAAACTGTTTTTT,CSVVGLATNEKLFF
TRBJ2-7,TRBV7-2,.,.,TGTGCCAGCAGCTTAGGCGGGACAGCTGATTACGAGCAGTACTTC,CASSLGGTADYEQYF
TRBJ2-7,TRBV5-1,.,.,TGCGCCAGCAGCTTGGACAGGCTAGGCGAGCAGTACTTC,CASSLDRLGEQYF
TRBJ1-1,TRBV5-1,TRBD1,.,TGCGCCAGCAGCGCCAACAGGGGATCGAACACTGAAGCTTTCTTT,CASSANRGSNTEAFF
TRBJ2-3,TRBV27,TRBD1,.,TGTGCCAGCAGTCTGGGACAGGGGTTTGGTACAGATACGCAGTATTTT,CASSLGQGFGTDTQYF
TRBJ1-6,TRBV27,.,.,TGTGCCAGCAGTTCAAACGGTTCGGGATCCTATAATTCACCCCTCCACTTT,CASSSNGSGSYNSPLHF
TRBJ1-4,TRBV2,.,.,TGTGCCAGCAGTGTAGGGCCAGGGTCCGAAAAACTGTTTTTT,CASSVGPGSEKLFF
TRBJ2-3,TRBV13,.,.,TGTGCCAGCAGCCGACAGGTCTCGGATACGCAGTATTTT,CASSRQVSDTQYF
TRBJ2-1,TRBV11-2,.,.,TGTGCCAGCAGCTTAACAGGGTCCGGGGTCGTCGGAGAGTTCTTC,CASSLTGSGVVGEFF
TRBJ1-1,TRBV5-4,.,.,TGTGCCAGCAGCTTGCCTTCGGCAGGGGTCCGGAACACTGAAGCTTTCTTT,CASSLPSAGVRNTEAFF
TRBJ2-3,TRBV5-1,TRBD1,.,TGCGCCAGCAGCCCAGGACAGGGGGCTAGGGATACGCAGTATTTT,CASSPGQGARDTQYF
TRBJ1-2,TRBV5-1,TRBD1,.,TGCGCCAGCAGCTTTACAGGGGGATCCACATATGGCTACACCTTC,CASSFTGGSTYGYTF
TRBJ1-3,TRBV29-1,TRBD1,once,TGCAGCGTCTCGGACAGGCGGGATCATATATATTTT,CSVSDRRDHIYF
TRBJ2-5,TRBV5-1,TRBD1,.,TGCGCCAGCAGCCGGTGGGGGACAGGGGTCCAAGAGACCCAGTACTTC,CASSRWGTGVQETQYF
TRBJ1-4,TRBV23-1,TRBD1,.,TGCGCCAGCAGTCAAACAGACCGGGACAGGGCTCTGTTGACTAATGAAAAACTGTTTTTT,CASSQTDRDRALLTNEKLFF